Listed here are 3 T cell receptor beta chains from one sample, sequenced in a study of tumor and adjacent non-tumor tissue in lung cancer. A modified ARM-PCR protocol with three rounds of nested PCR amplified TCRbeta. TCRdb used MiXCR to reprocess the multiplex PCR reads, holding one entry per CDR3 protein. This table holds about 100,000 distinct CDR3 sequences, roughly 60% found once. This sample's RNA came from whole unsorted tissue. This non-tumor lung sample came from over 3 cm beyond the tumor edge. Sample: distant non-tumor lung tissue. The receptors stem from a man aged 30 to 45 with non-small cell lung cancer.

Points on this clonotype: It is likely a read error, because the conserved phenylalanine at the end of the CDR3 is missing. CDR3 protein: CSAPSTPRTGTDTQYS. CDR3 bases: TGCAGTGCCCCAAGCACCCCACGGACGGGCACAGATACTCAGTATTCT. The V gene is TRBV20-1, the J gene TRBJ2-3, with no clear D. The CDR3 sequence is 16 residues long. Germline CDR1 DFQATT, CDR2 SNEGSKA (reference sequence).

As regards this clonotype: The junction differs from germline at one of its ends, possibly a read error. The V gene is TRBV11-3, the J gene TRBJ2-1; D is possibly TRBD2 (5 bases). The CDR3 totals 15 residues. From germline, CDR1 is SGHNT and CDR2 YENEEA. CDR3 amino acids: CTSSLEAGTYNEQFF. In nucleotides, the CDR3 is TGTACCAGCAGCTTAGAGGCCGGGACCTACAATGAGCAGTTCTTC.

A remark on this clonotype: A read error may explain this, as a much larger clone is one base away. This sequence joins TRBV4-1 and TRBJ1-1, with D unresolved. This CDR3 is built from 15 residues. Trimming pared 5 bases from V and 5 bases from J, leaving 18 bases between. CDR1 and CDR2 from the germline V gene are MGHRA and YSYEKL. CDR3 in amino acids: CASSRVLTKKTEAFF. As DNA, the CDR3 is TGCGCCAGCAGCAGGGTCTTGACCAAGAAGACTGAAGCTTTCTTT.